One and the same sample provided the 23 T cell receptor beta chains below, sequenced in a study of T cell responses to AZD1222 COVID-19 vaccine. Sequencing used immunoSEQ multiplex PCR; TCRdb keeps in-frame clones, though not all of them. The data hold 130,000 to 150,000 clones, with about 90% observed a single time. Sequencing was performed on peripheral blood, taken on day 0 of MenACWY control vaccination. The receptors here all came from an adult in good health.

The chain uses TRBV7-2 and TRBJ2-7, with TRBD2 identical over 11 bases. J was trimmed by 3 bases and V by 1 base; bases with no gene match: 5. Per the germline V gene, CDR1 is SGHTA and CDR2 is FQGNSA. This CDR3 is built from 16 residues. The CDR3 loop is CASSLGTSGGFYEQYF. The CDR3 DNA reads TGTGCCAGCAGCTTAGGTACTAGCGGGGGCTTCTACGAGCAGTACTTC.

This clone was counted once. V usage is TRBV30 and J usage is TRBJ1-3, with TRBD1 as a possible D gene (6 bases). The CDR3 has 14 residues. Germline V CDR1 and CDR2: GTSNPN, SVGIG (reference sequence). Trimming removed 0 bases at V and 8 bases at J, with 14 bases between. In DNA, the CDR3 is TGTGCCTGGAGTGTACAAGGAGGGGGATACACCATATATTTT. Protein sequence: CAWSVQGGGYTIYF.

The genes are TRBV29-1 and TRBJ2-3, with D unclear. V lost 3 bases to trimming and J lost 5 bases, with 15 bases between them. CDR3 length: 14 amino acids. Germline V CDR1 and CDR2: SQVTM, ANQGSEA. CDR3 DNA: TGCAGCGTTGATGGTGGGCCAGAGGTAGATACGCAGTATTTT. Its protein product is CSVDGGPEVDTQYF.

The V call is TRBV9, the J call TRBJ1-1; no clear D. The V end lost 4 bases, the J end lost 3 bases, and 13 bases lay between the germline ends. The CDR3 has 14 amino acids. From germline, CDR1 is SGDLS and CDR2 YYNGEE. The CDR3 sequence is CASSSGSRDTEAFF. CDR3 coding DNA: TGTGCCAGCAGCTCTGGCTCGCGGGACACTGAAGCTTTCTTT.

V is TRBV5-4 and J is TRBJ1-1; D unresolved. Germline assignment: CDR1 SGHNT and CDR2 YYREEE (reference sequence). Trimming took off 4 bases at V and 0 bases at J, with 13 bases between the two ends. The CDR3 loop spans 15 amino acids. Here the CDR3 DNA reads TGTGCCAGCAGCGCACGGGAAGCCATGAACACTGAAGCTTTCTTT. It codes for CASSAREAMNTEAFF.

The V gene is TRBV9, the J gene TRBJ2-2, with 9 nucleotides matching TRBD1. The germline V gene encodes CDR1 SGDLS and CDR2 YYNGEE. V shed 1 base and J 4 bases; nucleotides not matched to a gene: 2. The CDR3 is 15 residues long. This CDR3 is CASSVMGQGTGELFF. DNA for the CDR3: TGTGCCAGCAGCGTAATGGGACAGGGCACCGGGGAGCTGTTTTTT.

The chain is built from TRBV12-3 or TRBV12-4 and TRBJ2-1; a weak D match, TRBD1 (6 bases). This CDR3 region has 13 residues. The ends were cut back, 5 bases at V and 8 bases at J, with 13 bases in the middle. In DNA, the CDR3 is TGTGCCAGCAGTAGAGGGGGTATGGATGAGCAGTTCTTC. Protein product: CASSRGGMDEQFF.

The rearrangement joins TRBV30 to TRBJ1-4; TRBD1 matches 8 bases. CDR1 and CDR2 (germline): GTSNPN, SVGIG (reference sequence). After removal of 2 bases from V and 8 bases from J, the junction contained 10 bases not matched to a gene. This CDR3 has 15 amino acids. In DNA, the CDR3 is TGTGCCTGGAGTACGACCGGGACAGGAAGGGAAAAACTGTTTTTT. Protein sequence: CAWSTTGTGREKLFF.

The V and J genes are TRBV30 and TRBJ2-3, with a tentative D call TRBD2 (5 bases). The ends were cut back, 5 bases at V and 0 bases at J, with 9 bases in the middle. Germline V gene data show CDR1 as GTSNPN and CDR2 as SVGIG (reference sequence). The CDR3 contains 13 residues. DNA of the CDR3: TGTGCCTGGTCGCGGGCAAGCACAGATACGCAGTATTTT. The encoded protein is CAWSRASTDTQYF.

The chain recombines TRBV28 with TRBJ2-4; D gene uncertain. CDR3 size: 12 residues. The V end was cut by 5 bases, the J end by 0 bases, with 2 bases between. Per the germline V gene, CDR1 is MDHEN and CDR2 is SYDVKM. The CDR3 DNA sequence: TGTGCCAGCAGTCTAGCCAAAAACATTCAGTACTTC. As protein: CASSLAKNIQYF.

The V call is TRBV24-1, the J call TRBJ1-2; tentatively, D is TRBD1 (6 bases). The CDR3 runs to 13 residues. CDR1 and CDR2 (germline): KGHDR, SFDVKD. Deletions cut 7 bases from V and 1 base from J, with 9 bases between. This chain's CDR3 is CATSGTNNYGYTF. In DNA form, the CDR3 reads TGTGCCACCAGCGGGACAAATAACTATGGCTACACCTTC.

The CDR3 sequence: CASSRDRGESMNTEAFF. The DNA for the CDR3 is TGTGCCAGCAGCCGGGACAGGGGGGAGTCGATGAACACTGAAGCTTTCTTT. This chain uses TRBV7-9 with TRBJ1-1; 11 nucleotides line up with TRBD1. This CDR3 comprises 17 residues. J was trimmed by 0 bases and V by 5 bases; bases with no gene match: 8. The germline V gene encodes CDR1 SEHNR and CDR2 FQNEAQ (reference sequence).

V gene TRBV6-5 combines with J gene TRBJ1-2; D gene unclear. Germline CDR1 is MNHEY and CDR2 is SVGAGI. Trimming took off 2 bases at V and 4 bases at J, with 14 bases between the two ends. This CDR3 spans 15 amino acids. CDR3 protein: CASSYAASAGYGYTF. The CDR3 DNA reads as TGTGCCAGCAGTTACGCGGCCTCGGCTGGCTATGGCTACACCTTC.

The gene calls are TRBV7-7 and TRBJ2-2, with 7 bases identical to TRBD1. The CDR3 is 15 residues long. The V gene end was trimmed by 5 bases and the J gene end by 5 bases; junction bases not matched to a gene: 8. Germline values: CDR1 SSHAT, CDR2 FNYEAQ (reference sequence). The CDR3 here is CASSHRGPATGELFF. The CDR3, as DNA: TGTGCCAGCAGCCACAGGGGCCCTGCGACCGGGGAGCTGTTTTTT.

This chain connects TRBV30 to TRBJ2-2; possible D gene TRBD1, 5 bases. The germline CDR1 and CDR2 sequences are GTSNPN and SVGIG (reference sequence). The CDR3 is 13 amino acids. Trimming removed 4 bases at V and 6 bases at J, with 12 bases between. The CDR3 coding sequence is TGTGCCTGGACCAGTAGGGGTCCCGGGGAGCTGTTTTTT. Translated: CAWTSRGPGELFF. Complete variable domain (other parts from reference TRBV30 and TRBJ2-2): SQTIHQWPATLVQPVGSPLSLECTVEGTSNPNLYWYRQAAGRGLQLLFYSVGIGQISSEVPQNLSASRPQDRQFILSSKKLLLSDSGFYLCAWTSRGPGELFFGEGSRLTVL.

This clone was recorded a few times. The chain is built from TRBV5-1 and TRBJ2-7; D assignment may be TRBD1 or TRBD2 (5 bases each). This CDR3 is 14 amino acids long. The V end lost 3 bases, the J end lost 2 bases, and 12 bases lay between the germline ends. From germline, CDR1 is SGHRS and CDR2 YFSETQ. The CDR3 coding sequence is TGCGCCAGCAGCTCAGGGACGGATGCCTACGAGCAGTACTTC. It specifies CASSSGTDAYEQYF.

Details on this clone: Mismatch with germline at one junction end may stem from a read error. The gene calls are TRBV14 and TRBJ1-4; D is unclear. Germline V gene data show CDR1 as SGHDN and CDR2 as FVKESK. The CDR3 runs 15 residues. CDR3 residues: CASSQVVRANEKLFF. CDR3 sequence (DNA): TGTGCCAGCAGTCAAGTAGTCCGGGCTAATGAAAAACTGTTTTTT.

The V gene is TRBV19, the J gene TRBJ2-3, with D tentatively TRBD1 (6 bases). CDR1 and CDR2 from the germline V gene are LNHDA and SQIVND (reference sequence). With 3 bases removed from V and 3 bases from J, the gap between germline ends came to 13 bases. The CDR3 is made up of 15 amino acids. CDR3 nucleotides: TGTGCCAGTAGTATTCGTGGCAGGGGTACAGATACGCAGTATTTT. Encoded protein: CASSIRGRGTDTQYF.

The rearrangement links TRBV11-3 to TRBJ2-7; 10 nucleotides align to TRBD1. There are 14 residues in the CDR3. In germline, CDR1 is SGHNT, CDR2 YENEEA. After removal of 4 bases from V and 5 bases from J, the junction contained 5 bases not matched to a gene. This chain's CDR3 is CASSSRTGGNEQYF. The CDR3, as DNA: TGTGCCAGCAGCTCCCGGACAGGGGGAAACGAGCAGTACTTC.

V is TRBV9 and J is TRBJ1-6; unclear D gene. Trimming stripped 4 bases from V and 10 bases from J, with 15 bases between. Germline V CDR1 and CDR2: SGDLS, YYNGEE. This CDR3 spans 14 amino acids. CDR3 region: CASSLRERQSPLHF. CDR3 bases: TGTGCCAGCAGCCTCCGGGAACGGCAATCACCCCTCCACTTT.

The rearrangement uses TRBV24-1 and TRBJ2-1; 9 nucleotides match TRBD1. Germline V lookup: CDR1 KGHDR, CDR2 SFDVKD. The CDR3 is made up of 16 amino acids. V dropped 7 bases and J dropped 5; count of bases not matched to a gene: 11. The CDR3 reads CATRTNVGQGNNEQFF. The DNA for the CDR3 is TGTGCCACCAGAACTAACGTGGGACAGGGAAACAATGAGCAGTTCTTC.

CDR3 coding DNA: TGCGCCAGCAGCCAACGGGCAGGGTTGGATGAAAAACTGTTTTTT. It yields the protein CASSQRAGLDEKLFF. V and J are TRBV5-1 and TRBJ1-4; D may be TRBD1 (5 bases). The CDR3 loop spans 15 amino acids. Per germline, CDR1 SGHRS and CDR2 YFSETQ. V was shortened by 4 bases and J by 6 bases, with 16 bases between the two germline ends.

The chain uses TRBV18 and TRBJ1-6; 9 nucleotides align to TRBD1. The CDR3 has 15 amino acids. J was trimmed by 7 bases and V by 2 bases; bases with no gene match: 3. The germline CDR1 and CDR2 sequences are KGHSH and LQKENI. The CDR3: CASSPLDRGNSPLHF. The CDR3 region has the DNA TGTGCCAGCTCACCATTGGACAGGGGAAATTCACCCCTCCACTTT. The complete variable domain, with remaining parts taken from reference TRBV18 and TRBJ1-6, reads NAGVMQNPRHLVRRRGQEARLRCSPMKGHSHVYWYRQLPEEGLKFMVYLQKENIIDESGMPKERFSAEFPKEGPSILRIQQVVRGDSAAYFCASSPLDRGNSPLHFGNGTRLTVT.